The 24 T cell receptor beta chains presented below share a single source sample, sequenced in a study of somatic mutations in cytotoxic T cells in rheumatoid arthritis. Sequencing was performed with immunoSEQ multiplex PCR; in TCRdb, only in-frame clones are kept and a portion is missing. The sample comprises 15,000 to 20,000 clones, over 75% of which are singletons, and about an eighth rests with the top ten. Sequencing input: CD8+ T cells sorted from blood. The receptor set was obtained from an adult with rheumatoid arthritis.

The V gene is TRBV7-9, the J gene TRBJ2-3; 11 bases map to TRBD2. Germline CDR1 SEHNR, CDR2 FQNEAQ (reference sequence). The CDR3 spans 15 residues. V lost 3 bases, J lost 1 base, and 0 bases stayed unmatched. This CDR3 is CASSFSGGGTDTQYF. DNA of the CDR3: TGTGCCAGCAGCTTTAGCGGGGGGGGCACAGATACGCAGTATTTT. Drawing the rest from reference TRBV7-9 and TRBJ2-3, the complete variable domain is DTGVSQNPRHKITKRGQNVTFRCDPISEHNRLYWYRQTLGQGPEFLTYFQNEAQLEKSRLLSDRFSAERPKGSFSTLEIQRTEQGDSAMYLCASSFSGGGTDTQYFGPGTRLTVL.

The chain uses TRBV27 and TRBJ1-5; 7 bases agree with TRBD1. The CDR3 is 14 amino acids. V gave up 5 bases and J gave up 6 bases; unmatched junction bases: 7. Looked up from germline, CDR1 is MNHEY and CDR2 is SMNVEV (reference sequence). CDR3 sequence reads: CASSGGGTGQPQHF. For the CDR3, the DNA is TGTGCCAGCAGTGGAGGGGGCACCGGTCAGCCCCAGCATTTT.

V usage is TRBV5-1 and J usage is TRBJ2-3; no reliable D call. V lost 5 bases to trimming and J lost 2 bases, with 12 bases between them. Germline-derived CDR1 and CDR2 are SGHRS and YFSETQ. This CDR3 spans 14 amino acids. Here the CDR3 DNA reads TGCGCCAGCAGTCTCTTGTCGATCACAGATACGCAGTATTTT. Residues: CASSLLSITDTQYF.

The chain combines TRBV6-6 with TRBJ2-2; D possibly matches TRBD1 or TRBD2 (5 bases each). The germline CDR1 and CDR2 sequences are MNHNY and SVGAGI (reference sequence). CDR3 length: 16 amino acids. Trimming removed 7 bases at V and 0 bases at J, with 15 bases between. CDR3 amino acids: CASTLGMGANTGELFF. The CDR3 DNA is TGTGCCAGCACTCTTGGTATGGGGGCGAACACCGGGGAGCTGTTTTTT.

This chain connects TRBV19 to TRBJ1-2; no clear D. Germline V gene lookup returns CDR1 LNHDA and CDR2 SQIVND (reference sequence). The CDR3 loop spans 13 amino acids. Deletions cut 2 bases from V and 4 bases from J, with 8 bases between. The CDR3 region has the DNA TGTGCCAGTAGTATATCGCAGACCTATGGCTACACCTTC. It translates to CASSISQTYGYTF.

The chain joins TRBV4-1 to TRBJ2-1, with D unresolved. V dropped 1 base and J dropped 4 bases, with 5 bases sitting between them. The CDR3 runs 13 residues. Germline V gives CDR1 MGHRA, CDR2 YSYEKL. The CDR3: CASSQVPYNEQFF. CDR3 nucleotide sequence: TGCGCCAGCAGCCAAGTTCCGTACAATGAGCAGTTCTTC.

This chain connects TRBV5-4 to TRBJ1-1; weak D call: TRBD1 (5 bases). The germline V and J ends were trimmed by 3 bases and 1 base, with 7 bases remaining between them. This CDR3 comprises 13 residues. Per germline, CDR1 SGHNT and CDR2 YYREEE (reference sequence). CDR3 sequence reads: CASSWGPNTEAFF. The CDR3 DNA reads TGTGCCAGCAGCTGGGGACCGAACACTGAAGCTTTCTTT.

This chain joins TRBV11-2 and TRBJ2-2; D possibly corresponds to TRBD2 (5 bases). The CDR3 has 17 residues. Trimming removed 1 base at V and 6 bases at J, with 18 bases between. Germline CDR1 reads SGHAT; CDR2 reads FQNNGV. The CDR3: CASSLGSGPGVPGELFF. DNA for the CDR3: TGTGCCAGCAGCTTAGGGAGCGGCCCCGGAGTACCCGGGGAGCTGTTTTTT.

CDR3 coding DNA: TGTGCCAGTAGACTGAGGGGGGCGAGGGACACTGAAGCTTTCTTT. Its translation is CASRLRGARDTEAFF. The gene calls are TRBV19 and TRBJ1-1, with a possible D match to TRBD1 (6 bases). CDR3 length: 15 amino acids. From germline, CDR1 is LNHDA and CDR2 SQIVND (reference sequence). V was trimmed by 6 bases and J by 3 bases, leaving 17 bases between them. Full variable domain (missing parts from reference TRBV19 and TRBJ1-1): DGGITQSPKYLFRKEGQNVTLSCEQNLNHDAMYWYRQDPGQGLRLIYYSQIVNDFQKGDIAEGYSVSREKKESFPLTVTSAQKNPTAFYLCASRLRGARDTEAFFGQGTRLTVV.

The chain has TRBV28 and TRBJ1-5, with a tentative D call TRBD1 (5 bases). CDR1 and CDR2 (germline): MDHEN, SYDVKM. V gave up 3 bases and J gave up 5 bases, with 14 bases separating them. The CDR3 covers 15 residues. CDR3 loop: CASSLLGPPYQPQHF. CDR3 bases: TGTGCCAGCAGTTTGCTGGGACCGCCGTATCAGCCCCAGCATTTT.

The CDR3 coding sequence is TGTGCCAGTAGTGGGGATACGCAGTATTTT. It translates to CASSGDTQYF. The chain combines TRBV19 with TRBJ2-3, with D unclear. In germline, CDR1 is LNHDA, CDR2 SQIVND (reference sequence). Trimming stripped 5 bases from V and 6 bases from J, with 3 bases between. This CDR3 has 10 amino acids. The variable domain in full, with the rest retrieved from reference TRBV19 and TRBJ2-3, is DGGITQSPKYLFRKEGQNVTLSCEQNLNHDAMYWYRQDPGQGLRLIYYSQIVNDFQKGDIAEGYSVSREKKESFPLTVTSAQKNPTAFYLCASSGDTQYFGPGTRLTVL.

The V call is TRBV14, the J call TRBJ1-3; weak D call: TRBD1 (5 bases). Germline V gene data show CDR1 as SGHDN and CDR2 as FVKESK. CDR3 length equals 17 residues. V lost 0 bases, J lost 2 bases, and 14 bases lay in between. CDR3 amino acids: CASSQDLWGEAGNTIYF. The CDR3 DNA sequence: TGTGCCAGCAGCCAAGATCTGTGGGGGGAAGCTGGAAACACCATATATTTT.

This clone was seen a handful of times. The chain combines TRBV10-3 with TRBJ2-7; no firm D call. In germline, CDR1 is ENHRY, CDR2 SYGVKD. V dropped 11 bases and J dropped 0 bases, with 8 bases sitting between them. The CDR3 is 11 residues long. CDR3 nucleotide sequence: TGTGCCGCCCGAAGCTCCTACGAGCAGTACTTC. It yields the protein CAARSSYEQYF.

This rearrangement joins TRBV25-1 to TRBJ2-3; D is uncertain. The germline V gene encodes CDR1 MGHDK and CDR2 SYGVNS. Trimming took 1 base from V and 3 from J, leaving 5 bases between them. The CDR3 covers 13 residues. Here the CDR3 DNA reads TGTGCCAGCAGTGAATTCATTACAGATACGCAGTATTTT. It encodes CASSEFITDTQYF.

The V gene is TRBV9, the J gene TRBJ2-2; tentatively, D is TRBD1 (6 bases). The V and J ends lost 1 base and 0 bases respectively, with 13 bases between them. Per the germline V gene, CDR1 is SGDLS and CDR2 is YYNGEE. CDR3 size: 17 residues. CDR3 amino acids: CASSVNRVTSNTGELFF. The CDR3 coding sequence is TGTGCCAGCAGCGTAAACAGGGTAACGTCGAACACCGGGGAGCTGTTTTTT.

The chain carries TRBV7-6 and TRBJ2-7; 8 bases align to TRBD1. Germline trimming cut 1 base from V and 3 bases from J; bases unmatched to any gene: 2. CDR1 and CDR2 (germline): SGHVS, FNYEAQ. CDR3 length: 14 amino acids. The CDR3, as DNA: TGTGCCAGCAGCTTAGGACAGGGGAACTACGAGCAGTACTTC. It codes for CASSLGQGNYEQYF.

The gene calls are TRBV25-1 and TRBJ2-7; D remains ambiguous. The germline V and J ends were trimmed by 3 bases and 3 bases, with 3 bases remaining between them. Germline V lookup: CDR1 MGHDK, CDR2 SYGVNS. The CDR3 covers 11 residues. The CDR3 spells CASSDSYEQYF. The CDR3 DNA is TGTGCCAGCAGTGATAGCTACGAGCAGTACTTC.

This chain connects TRBV7-8 to TRBJ1-5; no reliable D call. CDR1 is SGHVS, CDR2 FQNEAQ, per germline. The CDR3 contains 15 residues. Trimming stripped 4 bases from V and 0 bases from J, with 10 bases between. The CDR3 DNA sequence: TGTGCCAGCAGCTCTAGCCGCGGTAGCAATCAGCCCCAGCATTTT. The encoded protein is CASSSSRGSNQPQHF. Full variable domain (rest looked up from reference TRBV7-8 and TRBJ1-5): GAGVSQSPRYKVAKRGQDVALRCDPISGHVSLFWYQQALGQGPEFLTYFQNEAQLDKSGLPSDRFFAERPEGSVSTLKIQRTQQEDSAVYLCASSSSRGSNQPQHFGDGTRLSIL.

The V gene is TRBV5-1, the J gene TRBJ2-7; 7 bases map to TRBD2. Germline V lookup: CDR1 SGHRS, CDR2 YFSETQ. This CDR3 spans 12 amino acids. The ends lost 6 bases at V and 4 bases at J; junction bases unmatched: 4. CDR3 protein: CASTSGGYEQYF. The CDR3, as DNA: TGCGCCAGCACCTCCGGGGGGTACGAGCAGTACTTC.

The rearrangement uses TRBV11-2 and TRBJ2-2; 8 nucleotides line up with TRBD2. Trimming at V came to 1 base and at J to 6 bases, leaving 7 bases not matched to a gene. The CDR3 runs 16 residues. Germline V gives CDR1 SGHAT, CDR2 FQNNGV. The CDR3 loop is CASSLVGLVAAGELFF. CDR3 nucleotide sequence: TGTGCCAGCAGCTTAGTGGGACTAGTGGCGGCCGGGGAGCTGTTTTTT.

The V gene is TRBV6-6, the J gene TRBJ1-2; D not certain. The CDR3 runs to 11 residues. V was clipped by 6 bases and J by 4 bases, with 6 bases between them. Germline V gene sequence: CDR1 MNHNY, CDR2 SVGAGI (reference sequence). CDR3 in DNA: TGTGCCAGCAGACTCTTCTATGGCTACACCTTC. Protein sequence: CASRLFYGYTF.

This chain connects TRBV19 to TRBJ1-2; the D is unclear. The CDR3 has 16 residues. The germline CDR1 and CDR2 sequences are LNHDA and SQIVND (reference sequence). The V gene lost 1 base and the J gene lost 8 bases, with 20 bases spanning the gap. DNA of the CDR3: TGTGCCAGTAGTATAGTACGAACAGAGAGGGTTAGAGGCTACACCTTC. Encoded protein: CASSIVRTERVRGYTF.

In this sample, this clone is large (0.1 to 1%). This chain joins TRBV30 and TRBJ1-5; tentatively, D is TRBD1 (5 bases). This CDR3 is built from 14 residues. V lost 1 base and J lost 7, with 14 bases in between. Looked up from germline, CDR1 is GTSNPN and CDR2 is SVGIG (reference sequence). The CDR3: CAWSGTSGSQPQHF. In nucleotides, the CDR3 is TGTGCCTGGAGTGGGACATCGGGTAGCCAGCCCCAGCATTTT.

V is TRBV7-3 and J is TRBJ2-3; D is uncertain. Germline loops: CDR1 SGHTA, CDR2 FQGTGA. The germline V and J ends were trimmed by 5 bases and 6 bases, with 12 bases remaining between them. The CDR3 is 13 amino acids. CDR3: CASSETPGDTQYF. The DNA of the CDR3 is TGTGCCAGCAGCGAAACCCCTGGGGATACGCAGTATTTT.